The next 9 T cell receptor beta chains were all read from a single sample in a study of T cells after yellow fever vaccination. Using its own MiXCR run on the 5' RACE reads, TCRdb lists one record per CDR3 protein. The data show fewer than 100,000 distinct CDR3 sequences, less than 6% seen once. This specimen was CD8+ T cells sorted from PBMCs, taken 10 days after the yellow fever booster vaccination. The source is a man aged 18-30 years who received the YFV17D yellow fever vaccine.

This clonotype was counted at least ten times. J is TRBJ2-2 and V is TRBV29-1; no definite D call. Trimming stripped 4 bases from V and 7 bases from J, with 16 bases between. Looked up from germline, CDR1 is SQVTM and CDR2 is ANQGSEA. The CDR3 has 14 amino acids. For the CDR3, the DNA is TGCAGCGTTGGTGGGGATCCAGATATCGGGGAGCTGTTTTTT. This codes for CSVGGDPDIGELFF.

J is TRBJ2-3 and V is TRBV18; 8 nucleotides match TRBD1. J gave up 2 bases and V 6 bases, and 7 bases lay outside the gene matches. CDR3 length: 15 residues. CDR1 and CDR2 (germline): KGHSH, LQKENI. CDR3 DNA sequence: TGTGCCAGCTCTTACTGGACAGGGAACACAGATACGCAGTATTTT. Protein product: CASSYWTGNTDTQYF.

This clonotype was counted only a few times. The V gene is TRBV27, the J gene TRBJ1-1; no reliable D call. V was cut by 8 bases and J by 6 bases, with 7 bases left in between. Germline values: CDR1 MNHEY, CDR2 SMNVEV (reference sequence). This CDR3 has 10 residues. The CDR3 region has the DNA TGTGCCAGCGGGTTAGCTGAAGCTTTCTTT. As protein: CASGLAEAFF.

The DNA for the CDR3 is TGTGCCAGCAGCTTGGATCCAGGCAATCAGCCCCAGCATTTT. Its protein is CASSLDPGNQPQHF. The chain has TRBV5-6 and TRBJ1-5, with no clear D. CDR1 and CDR2 from the germline V gene are SGHDT and YYEEEE. Trimming removed 0 bases at V and 2 bases at J, with 6 bases between. The CDR3 has 14 amino acids.

At least ten counts were recorded for this clonotype. The V gene is TRBV6-5, the J gene TRBJ2-3; 8 bases agree with TRBD2. V shed 8 bases, J shed 0 bases, and the junction held 7 bases outside the gene matches. This CDR3 has 15 amino acids. CDR1 is MNHEY, CDR2 SVGAGI, per germline. CDR3 sequence (DNA): TGTGCCAGCGGGGCGGGGGGAAAGAGCACAGATACGCAGTATTTT. Its translation is CASGAGGKSTDTQYF.

The chain couples TRBV7-8 to TRBJ2-2; TRBD2 is a possible D gene (7 bases). Germline V lookup: CDR1 SGHVS, CDR2 FQNEAQ. CDR3 length equals 15 residues. V lost 3 bases, J lost 5 bases, and 13 bases lay in between. CDR3 protein: CASSFKGGRTGELFF. The CDR3 nucleotides are TGTGCCAGCAGCTTTAAGGGGGGGCGGACCGGGGAGCTGTTTTTT.

This clonotype appeared many times. The chain is built from TRBV4-3 and TRBJ2-2; D might be TRBD2 (6 bases). Germline V gives CDR1 LGHNA, CDR2 YSLEER. V dropped 0 bases and J dropped 6 bases, with 14 bases sitting between them. The CDR3 is 16 amino acids. The CDR3 reads CASSQDSGGWAGELFF. CDR3 in DNA: TGCGCCAGCAGCCAAGATTCCGGGGGATGGGCCGGGGAGCTGTTTTTT.

V is TRBV14 and J is TRBJ1-2, with unresolved D. The CDR3 contains 14 residues. V dropped 4 bases and J dropped 4 bases, with 13 bases sitting between them. CDR1 is SGHDN and CDR2 is FVKESK in the germline V gene. The CDR3 reads CASSPWVGSYGYTF. The CDR3 coding sequence is TGTGCCAGCAGCCCTTGGGTGGGGAGCTATGGCTACACCTTC.

This clonotype turned up a few times. J is TRBJ2-5 and V is TRBV5-4; possible D gene TRBD2, 5 bases. Looked up from germline, CDR1 is SGHNT and CDR2 is YYREEE (reference sequence). The CDR3 loop spans 16 amino acids. Trimming removed 0 bases at V and 4 bases at J, with 16 bases between. The CDR3 protein is CASSLAGSARGETQYF. The CDR3 region has the DNA TGTGCCAGCAGCTTGGCGGGGTCGGCCAGAGGAGAGACCCAGTACTTC.